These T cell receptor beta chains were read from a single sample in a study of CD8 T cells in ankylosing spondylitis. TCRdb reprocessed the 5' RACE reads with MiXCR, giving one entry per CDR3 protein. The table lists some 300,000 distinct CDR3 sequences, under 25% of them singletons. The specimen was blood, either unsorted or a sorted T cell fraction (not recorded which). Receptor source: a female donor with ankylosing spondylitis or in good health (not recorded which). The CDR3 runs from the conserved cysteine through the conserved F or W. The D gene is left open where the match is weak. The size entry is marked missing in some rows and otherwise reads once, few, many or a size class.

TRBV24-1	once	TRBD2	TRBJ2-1	CATSDTLAGDEQFF	TGTGCCACCAGTGACACCCTAGCGGGAGATGAGCAGTTCTTC
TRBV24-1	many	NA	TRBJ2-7	CATSDGYEQYF	TGTGCCACCAGTGACGGGTACGAGCAGTACTTC
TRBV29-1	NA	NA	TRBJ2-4	CSVLTGGRNIQYF	TGCAGCGTTCTAACAGGTGGTAGGAACATTCAGTACTTC
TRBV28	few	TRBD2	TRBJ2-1	CASRPGGPSGSLFF	TGTGCCAGCAGGCCCGGGGGACCTAGCGGGAGCTTGTTCTTC
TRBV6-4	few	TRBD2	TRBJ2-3	CASTRAGGPLTDTQYF	TGTGCCAGCACTAGAGCGGGAGGGCCTCTCACAGATACGCAGTATTTT
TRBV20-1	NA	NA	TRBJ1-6	CSADPGRSYNSPLHF	TGCAGTGCTGATCCGGGACGATCTTATAATTCACCCCTCCACTTT
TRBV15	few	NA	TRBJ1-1	CATSRDGGLTEAFF	TGTGCCACCAGCAGAGATGGGGGGCTGACTGAAGCTTTCTTT
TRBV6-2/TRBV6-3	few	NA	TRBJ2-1	CASSYKGGVPYNEQFF	TGTGCCAGCAGTTATAAGGGGGGGGTGCCCTACAATGAGCAGTTCTTC
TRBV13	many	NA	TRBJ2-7	CASSSRYEQYF	TGTGCCAGCAGCTCTCGCTACGAGCAGTACTTC
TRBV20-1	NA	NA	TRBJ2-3	CSARVVADITDTQYF	TGCAGTGCTAGAGTGGTAGCGGACATAACAGATACGCAGTATTTT
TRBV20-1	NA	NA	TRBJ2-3	CSARDVADTDTQYF	TGCAGTGCTAGAGACGTAGCGGACACAGATACGCAGTATTTT
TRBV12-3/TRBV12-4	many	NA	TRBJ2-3	CASSFMREARVTQYF	TGTGCCAGCAGTTTTATGAGGGAGGCTAGGGTTACGCAGTATTTT
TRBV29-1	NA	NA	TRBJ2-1	CSVEDGVNEQFF	TGCAGCGTTGAAGACGGGGTGAATGAGCAGTTCTTC
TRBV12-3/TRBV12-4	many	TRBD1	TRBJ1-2	CASSTGTGSYGYTF	TGTGCCAGCAGCACCGGGACAGGGTCCTATGGCTACACCTTC
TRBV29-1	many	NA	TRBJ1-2	CITLGGEDYGYTF	TGCATCACCCTTGGGGGAGAGGACTATGGCTACACCTTC
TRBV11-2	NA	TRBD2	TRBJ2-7	CASSLDSGKSSYEQYF	TGTGCCAGCAGCTTAGATAGCGGGAAGTCTTCCTACGAGCAGTACTTC
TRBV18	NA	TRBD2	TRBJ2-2	CASSPNLAGAFGELFF	TGTGCCAGCTCACCCAACCTAGCGGGAGCTTTCGGGGAGCTGTTTTTT
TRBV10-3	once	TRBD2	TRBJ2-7	CAISGTSSFGPYEQYF	TGTGCCATCAGCGGGACTAGCTCTTTCGGTCCCTACGAGCAGTACTTC
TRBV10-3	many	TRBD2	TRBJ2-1	CAISESTRGENNEQFF	TGTGCCATCAGTGAGTCGACTCGGGGGGAAAACAATGAGCAGTTCTTC
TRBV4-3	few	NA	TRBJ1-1	CASSQEIRMNTEAFF	TGCGCCAGCAGCCAAGAGATACGAATGAACACTGAAGCTTTCTTT
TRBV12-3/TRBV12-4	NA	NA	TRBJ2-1	CASAAHWTLYNEQFF	TGTGCCAGCGCGGCCCATTGGACCCTTTACAATGAGCAGTTCTTC
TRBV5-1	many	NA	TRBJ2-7	CASSLEGSYEQYF	TGTGCCAGCAGCTTAGAGGGGTCCTACGAGCAGTACTTC
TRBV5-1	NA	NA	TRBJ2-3	CASSLEEGTQYF	TGCGCCAGCAGCTTGGAGGAGGGTACGCAGTATTTT
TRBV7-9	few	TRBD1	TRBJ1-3	CASSPGWGTEYSGNTIYF	TGTGCCAGCAGCCCCGGTTGGGGGACAGAGTACTCTGGAAACACCATATATTTT
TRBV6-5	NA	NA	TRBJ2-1	CASSSAVSVTSSYNEQFF	TGTGCCAGCAGTTCGGCGGTTTCCGTCACAAGCTCCTACAATGAGCAGTTCTTC
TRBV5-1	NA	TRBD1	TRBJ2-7	CASSLALTGAKSRYEQYF	TGCGCCAGCAGCTTGGCTCTGACAGGGGCAAAAAGCCGGTACGAGCAGTACTTC
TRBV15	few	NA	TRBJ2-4	CATSRDLVAKNIQYF	TGTGCCACCAGCAGAGACCTCGTAGCCAAAAACATTCAGTACTTC
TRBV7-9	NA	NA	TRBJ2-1	CASSNRDSRNEQFF	TGTGCCAGCAGCAACCGGGACTCTCGGAATGAGCAGTTCTTC
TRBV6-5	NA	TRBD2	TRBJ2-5	CASSVLAGFETQYF	TGTGCCAGCAGTGTACTAGCGGGGTTTGAGACCCAGTACTTC
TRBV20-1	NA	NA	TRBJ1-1	CSASWVTTEAFF	TGCAGTGCTAGTTGGGTAACCACTGAAGCTTTCTTT
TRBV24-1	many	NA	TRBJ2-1	CATRGDPYNEQFF	TGTGCCACCAGAGGTGACCCCTACAATGAGCAGTTCTTC
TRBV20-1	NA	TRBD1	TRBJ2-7	CSASPTGEYEQYF	TGCAGTGCTAGCCCGACAGGGGAGTACGAGCAGTACTTC
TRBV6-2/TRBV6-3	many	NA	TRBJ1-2	CASSYPQMSGYTF	TGTGCCAGCAGTTATCCCCAAATGAGTGGCTACACCTTC
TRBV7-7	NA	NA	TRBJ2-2	CASSDRLGNTGELFF	TGTGCCAGCAGCGACAGACTGGGGAACACCGGGGAGCTGTTTTTT
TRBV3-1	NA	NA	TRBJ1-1	CASSRRMNTEAFF	TGTGCCAGCAGCCGACGGATGAACACTGAAGCTTTCTTT
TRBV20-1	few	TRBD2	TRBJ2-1	CSAAGTTLINEQFF	TGCAGTGCGGCCGGGACTACTCTCATCAATGAGCAGTTCTTC
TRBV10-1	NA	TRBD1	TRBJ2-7	CASSLDRGREQYF	TGCGCCAGCAGTCTAGACAGGGGGCGCGAGCAGTACTTC
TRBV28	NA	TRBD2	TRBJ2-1	CASSLVASGSWGNEQFF	TGTGCCAGCAGTTTGGTGGCTAGCGGGAGTTGGGGGAATGAGCAGTTCTTC
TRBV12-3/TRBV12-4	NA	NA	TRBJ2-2	CDSSPLEGRGNGELFF	TGTGACAGCAGTCCATTGGAGGGGAGGGGGAACGGGGAGCTGTTTTTT
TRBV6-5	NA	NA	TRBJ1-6	CASSYWQGINSPLHF	TGTGCCAGCAGTTACTGGCAGGGGATTAATTCACCCCTCCACTTT
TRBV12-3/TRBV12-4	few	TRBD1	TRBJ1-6	CASKTGVNSPLHF	TGTGCCAGCAAAACAGGGGTGAATTCACCCCTCCACTTT
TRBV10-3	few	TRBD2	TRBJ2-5	CAISPGSGRAETQYF	TGTGCCATCAGCCCAGGTAGCGGGAGGGCAGAGACCCAGTACTTC
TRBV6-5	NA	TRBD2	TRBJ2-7	CASSYSASGRVYEQYF	TGTGCCAGCAGTTACTCGGCTAGCGGGAGAGTCTACGAGCAGTACTTC
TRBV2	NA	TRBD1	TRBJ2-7	CASSRQGWHEQYF	TGTGCCAGCAGTAGACAGGGGTGGCACGAGCAGTACTTC
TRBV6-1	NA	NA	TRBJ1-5	CASNLGTGNQPQHF	TGTGCCAGCAACCTCGGTACTGGAAATCAGCCCCAGCATTTT
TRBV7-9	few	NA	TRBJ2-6	CASRRESGANVLTF	TGTGCCAGCAGACGGGAGTCTGGGGCCAACGTCCTGACTTTC
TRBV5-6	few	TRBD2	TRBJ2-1	CASSPELAVSGGYEQFF	TGTGCCAGCAGCCCTGAACTTGCGGTTTCGGGGGGATATGAGCAGTTCTTC
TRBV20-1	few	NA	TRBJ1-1	CSAEFGGTEAFF	TGCAGTGCTGAATTCGGGGGGACTGAAGCTTTCTTT
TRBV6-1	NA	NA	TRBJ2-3	CASQRRSTDTQYF	TGTGCCAGTCAGCGGAGAAGCACAGATACGCAGTATTTT
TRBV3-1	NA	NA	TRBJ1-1	CASSLLGRTEDNTEAFF	TGTGCCAGCAGCCTGTTAGGTAGGACAGAAGATAACACTGAAGCTTTCTTT
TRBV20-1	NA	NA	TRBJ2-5	CSAPGLPDKTQYF	TGCAGTGCTCCGGGACTCCCGGATAAGACCCAGTACTTC